A single sample is the source of the 16 T cell receptor beta chains below, sequenced in a study of blood T cell repertoires in COVID-19. Assay: immunoSEQ multiplex PCR; the TCRdb copy retains only in-frame clones and omits some. The sample records over 120,000 clones, about four fifths being singletons. Sequencing used peripheral blood. These receptor sequences come from a woman aged 55 to 70 with acute or convalescent COVID-19.

The rearrangement links TRBV6-2 or TRBV6-3 to TRBJ1-2, with D perhaps TRBD1 (6 bases). The germline V gene encodes CDR1 MNHEY and CDR2 SVGEGT. The CDR3 covers 16 residues. The germline V and J ends were trimmed by 5 bases and 4 bases, with 20 bases remaining between them. The DNA of the CDR3 is TGTGCCAGCAGTCGGTCCTCCGGGACAACGCTCTATGGCTACACCTTC. Translating it yields CASSRSSGTTLYGYTF.

The J gene is TRBJ2-2, the V gene TRBV6-5, with 9 bases fitting TRBD2. The CDR3 length is 15 residues. Looked up from germline, CDR1 is MNHEY and CDR2 is SVGAGI. The ends lost 9 bases at V and 5 bases at J; junction bases unmatched: 10. The CDR3 sequence is CARGGGGRMTGELFF. The CDR3, as DNA: TGTGCCAGGGGCGGGGGGGGTAGGATGACCGGGGAGCTGTTTTTT.

The V call is TRBV11-2, the J call TRBJ2-2; 7 bases map to TRBD2. The CDR3 covers 15 residues. CDR1 is SGHAT, CDR2 FQNNGV, per germline. The J segment lost 5 bases and the V segment lost 5 bases, leaving 8 bases of the junction unmatched. In DNA form, the CDR3 reads TGTGCCAGCAGCCAATGGGGAGGGAGGACCGGGGAGCTGTTTTTT. Translated, it gives CASSQWGGRTGELFF.

The CDR3: CASSPPRGTGEKLFF. Written as DNA, the CDR3 is TGTGCCAGCAGCCCACCCCGCGGGACAGGAGAAAAACTGTTTTTT. The chain couples TRBV7-3 to TRBJ1-4, with 8 positions matching TRBD1. The V gene end was trimmed by 5 bases and the J gene end by 8 bases; junction bases not matched to a gene: 10. This CDR3 has 15 amino acids. Germline loops: CDR1 SGHTA, CDR2 FQGTGA.

The chain is built from TRBV13 and TRBJ2-7; D gene ambiguous. In germline, CDR1 is PRHDT, CDR2 FYEKMQ (reference sequence). The V and J ends lost 7 bases and 3 bases respectively, with 7 bases between them. The CDR3 length is 11 residues. CDR3 nucleotides: TGTGCCAGCAAGCCCTACTACGAGCAGTACTTC. It specifies CASKPYYEQYF.

V and J are TRBV5-1 and TRBJ1-4; the match to TRBD1 covers 10 bases. The CDR3 runs to 15 residues. J gave up 7 bases and V 2 bases, and 5 bases lay outside the gene matches. Germline assignment: CDR1 SGHRS and CDR2 YFSETQ. CDR3 in DNA: TGCGCCAGCAGCTTTTTTGGGACAGGGGTTGAAAAACTGTTTTTT. It codes for CASSFFGTGVEKLFF.

The chain carries TRBV2 and TRBJ1-5; the match to TRBD1 covers 10 bases. V lost 6 bases and J lost 3; bases outside the gene matches: 8. CDR1 and CDR2 (germline): SNHLY, FYNNEI. The CDR3 length is 16 residues. The CDR3 coding sequence is TGTGCCAGCAGACCAAGCGGGACAGGGGACAATCAGCCCCAGCATTTT. This encodes CASRPSGTGDNQPQHF.

The chain is built from TRBV27 and TRBJ1-1, with D possibly matching TRBD1 (6 bases). The CDR3 is made up of 15 amino acids. Trimming left V 6 bases short and J 0 bases short, with 14 bases between. Per germline, CDR1 MNHEY and CDR2 SMNVEV (reference sequence). The CDR3 protein is CASSRPGQMNTEAFF. CDR3 in DNA: TGTGCCAGCAGCCGACCGGGACAAATGAACACTGAAGCTTTCTTT.

CDR3 in DNA: TGTGCCAGTAGTATAGTTAGACAGATCAATGAAAAACTGTTTTTT. Its translation is CASSIVRQINEKLFF. The chain has TRBV19 and TRBJ1-4, with D tentatively TRBD1 (5 bases). Germline CDR1 reads LNHDA; CDR2 reads SQIVND (reference sequence). V gave up 1 base and J gave up 5 bases, with 11 bases separating them. This CDR3 is 15 amino acids long.

This clone was observed a handful of times. The chain carries TRBV11-3 and TRBJ2-7; possible D gene TRBD2, 7 bases. Trimming took 2 bases from V and 4 from J, leaving 15 bases between them. This CDR3 has 15 amino acids. Germline loops: CDR1 SGHNT, CDR2 YENEEA. The chain's CDR3 is CASSLLRGAGYEQYF. The CDR3 DNA reads as TGTGCCAGCAGCTTACTCCGGGGGGCAGGTTACGAGCAGTACTTC.

This clone was recorded only once. The gene calls are TRBV28 and TRBJ2-7; D might be TRBD2 (5 bases). Trimming left V 4 bases short and J 4 bases short, with 14 bases between. The germline V gene encodes CDR1 MDHEN and CDR2 SYDVKM. The CDR3 spans 14 residues. CDR3 sequence: CASSSPGGQYEQYF. CDR3 in DNA: TGTGCCAGCAGTTCCCCAGGAGGCCAATACGAGCAGTACTTC. Full variable domain (remainder filled in from reference TRBV28 and TRBJ2-7): DVKVTQSSRYLVKRTGEKVFLECVQDMDHENMFWYRQDPGLGLRLIYFSYDVKMKEKGDIPEGYSVSREKKERFSLILESASTNQTSMYLCASSSPGGQYEQYFGPGTRLTVT.

This clone is a singleton in its sample. The V and J genes are TRBV28 and TRBJ1-1; a weak D match, TRBD1 (6 bases). The CDR3 is made up of 16 amino acids. Germline values: CDR1 MDHEN, CDR2 SYDVKM. Trimming took off 6 bases at V and 5 bases at J, with 22 bases between the two ends. CDR3 amino acids: CASSRAGRQGLTEAFF. The CDR3 DNA is TGTGCCAGCAGCAGGGCGGGTAGGCAGGGGTTAACTGAAGCTTTCTTT.

The chain combines TRBV2 with TRBJ2-4, with D tentatively TRBD2 (5 bases). This CDR3 contains 16 residues. Trimming shortened V by 6 bases and J by 0 bases, and 15 bases separated the two germline ends. Germline-derived CDR1 and CDR2 are SNHLY and FYNNEI. The CDR3 is CASSLEAVVAKNIQYF. The CDR3 coding sequence is TGTGCCAGCAGCTTGGAGGCGGTAGTAGCCAAAAACATTCAGTACTTC.

A remark on this clone: Compared with germline, one end of the junction differs, possibly owing to a read error. The chain links TRBV6-5 to TRBJ1-2; a possible D gene is TRBD1 (5 bases). This CDR3 spans 14 amino acids. Germline V gene sequence: CDR1 MNHEY, CDR2 SVGAGI. The CDR3 spells CASTVRTGDPSLPF. CDR3 nucleotide sequence: TGTGCCAGCACCGTAAGGACGGGGGACCCCTCGCTCCCCTTC.

This sequence joins TRBV5-1 and TRBJ2-2; 7 bases are shared with TRBD2. The CDR3 length is 16 residues. The germline V gene encodes CDR1 SGHRS and CDR2 YFSETQ. J was trimmed by 7 bases and V by 4 bases; bases with no gene match: 13. The CDR3 DNA sequence: TGCGCCAGCAGCCGGACTGTAGCGCGGGAGCACGGGGAGCTGTTTTTT. Protein product: CASSRTVAREHGELFF.

The chain links TRBV19 to TRBJ2-7; 7 bases fit TRBD1. Trimming cost V 3 bases and J 7 bases; bases outside gene matches: 9. Germline V gene data show CDR1 as LNHDA and CDR2 as SQIVND (reference sequence). CDR3 size: 14 residues. CDR3 sequence: CASSIRDRRGEQYF. CDR3 coding DNA: TGTGCCAGTAGTATTAGGGACAGACGTGGGGAGCAGTACTTC.